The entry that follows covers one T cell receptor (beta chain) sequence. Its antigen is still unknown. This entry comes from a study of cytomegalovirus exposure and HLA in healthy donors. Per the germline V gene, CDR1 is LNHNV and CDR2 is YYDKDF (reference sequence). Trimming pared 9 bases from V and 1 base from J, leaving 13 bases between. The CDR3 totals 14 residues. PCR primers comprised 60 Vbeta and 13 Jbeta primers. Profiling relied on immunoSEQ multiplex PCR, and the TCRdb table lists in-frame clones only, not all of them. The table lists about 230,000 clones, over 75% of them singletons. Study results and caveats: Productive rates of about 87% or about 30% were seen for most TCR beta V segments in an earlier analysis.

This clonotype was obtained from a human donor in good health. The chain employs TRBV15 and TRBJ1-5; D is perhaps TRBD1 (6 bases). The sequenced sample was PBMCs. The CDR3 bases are TGTGCCACACATAACAGGGAGAGCAATCAGCCCCAGCATTTT. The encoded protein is CATHNRESNQPQHF.